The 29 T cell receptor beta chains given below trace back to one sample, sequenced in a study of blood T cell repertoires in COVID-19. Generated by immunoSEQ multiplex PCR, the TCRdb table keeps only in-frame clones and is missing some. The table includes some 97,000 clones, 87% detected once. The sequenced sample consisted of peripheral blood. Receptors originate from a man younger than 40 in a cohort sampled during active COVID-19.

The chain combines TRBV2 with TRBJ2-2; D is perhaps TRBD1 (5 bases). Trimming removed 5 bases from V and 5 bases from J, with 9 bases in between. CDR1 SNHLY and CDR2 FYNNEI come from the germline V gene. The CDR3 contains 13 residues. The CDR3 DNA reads TGTGCCAGCAGTTTTCAGGGTACCGGGGAGCTGTTTTTT. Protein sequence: CASSFQGTGELFF.

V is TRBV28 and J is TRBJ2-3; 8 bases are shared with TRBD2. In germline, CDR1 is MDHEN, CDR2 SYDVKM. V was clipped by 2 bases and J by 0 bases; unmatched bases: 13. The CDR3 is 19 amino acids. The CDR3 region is CASSLRLAGLSFSTDTQYF. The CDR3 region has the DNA TGTGCCAGCAGTTTACGCTTAGCGGGGCTCTCGTTCAGCACAGATACGCAGTATTTT.

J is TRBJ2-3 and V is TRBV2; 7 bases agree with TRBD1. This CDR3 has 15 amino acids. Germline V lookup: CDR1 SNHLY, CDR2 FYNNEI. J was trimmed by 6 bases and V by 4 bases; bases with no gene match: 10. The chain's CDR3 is CASSAGSGGTDTQYF. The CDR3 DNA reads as TGTGCCAGCAGTGCGGGGTCAGGGGGTACGGATACGCAGTATTTT. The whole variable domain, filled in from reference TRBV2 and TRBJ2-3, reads EPEVTQTPSHQVTQMGQEVILRCVPISNHLYFYWYRQILGQKVEFLVSFYNNEISEKSEIFDDQFSVERPDGSNFTLKIRSTKLEDSAMYFCASSAGSGGTDTQYFGPGTRLTVL.

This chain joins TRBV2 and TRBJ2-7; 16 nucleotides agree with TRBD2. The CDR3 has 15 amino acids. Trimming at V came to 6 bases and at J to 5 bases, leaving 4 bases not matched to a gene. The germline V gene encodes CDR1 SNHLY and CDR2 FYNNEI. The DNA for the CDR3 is TGTGCCAGCAGGGGGACTAGCGGGAGGGAGGACGAGCAGTACTTC. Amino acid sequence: CASRGTSGREDEQYF.

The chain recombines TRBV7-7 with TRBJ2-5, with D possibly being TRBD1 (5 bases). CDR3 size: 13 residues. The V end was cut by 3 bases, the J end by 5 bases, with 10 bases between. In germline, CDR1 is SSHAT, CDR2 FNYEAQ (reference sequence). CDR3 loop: CASSFQGRETQYF. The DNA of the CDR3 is TGTGCCAGCAGCTTCCAGGGAAGGGAGACCCAGTACTTC.

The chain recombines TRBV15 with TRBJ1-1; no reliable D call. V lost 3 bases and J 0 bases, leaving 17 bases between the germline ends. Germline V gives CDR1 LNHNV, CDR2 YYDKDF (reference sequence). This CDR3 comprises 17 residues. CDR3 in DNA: TGTGCCACCAGCAGGGGCCCGTTTCTGGAAGTGAACACTGAAGCTTTCTTT. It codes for CATSRGPFLEVNTEAFF. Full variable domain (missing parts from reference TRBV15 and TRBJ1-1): DAMVIQNPRYQVTQFGKPVTLSCSQTLNHNVMYWYQQKSSQAPKLLFHYYDKDFNNEADTPDNFQSRRPNTSFCFLDIRSPGLGDTAMYLCATSRGPFLEVNTEAFFGQGTRLTVV.

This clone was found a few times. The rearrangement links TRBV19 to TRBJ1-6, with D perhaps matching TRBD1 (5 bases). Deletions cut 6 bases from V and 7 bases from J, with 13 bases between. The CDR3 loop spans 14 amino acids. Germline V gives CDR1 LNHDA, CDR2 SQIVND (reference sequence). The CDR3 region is CASSPGLMNSPLHF. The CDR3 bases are TGTGCCAGTAGCCCGGGACTGATGAATTCACCCCTCCACTTT.

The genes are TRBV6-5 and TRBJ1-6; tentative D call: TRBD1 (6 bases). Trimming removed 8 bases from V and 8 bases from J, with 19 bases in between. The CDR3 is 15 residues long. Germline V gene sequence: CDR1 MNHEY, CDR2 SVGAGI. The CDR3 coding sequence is TGTGCCAGCCGTCCTTTAGGGGGAGTAGATTCACCCCTCCACTTT. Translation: CASRPLGGVDSPLHF.

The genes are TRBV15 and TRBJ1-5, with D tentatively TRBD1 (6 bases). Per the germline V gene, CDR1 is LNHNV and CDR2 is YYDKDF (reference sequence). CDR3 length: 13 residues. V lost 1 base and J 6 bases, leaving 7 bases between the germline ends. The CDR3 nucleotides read TGTGCCACCAGCAGAGCACAGGGTCAGCCCCAGCATTTT. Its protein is CATSRAQGQPQHF.

CDR3 DNA: TGTGCCAGCAGCTTGTGGGGGGGCGAGACCCAGTACTTC. This codes for CASSLWGGETQYF. This chain joins TRBV5-6 and TRBJ2-5; weak D call: TRBD2 (7 bases). The CDR3 totals 13 residues. Germline CDR1 is SGHDT and CDR2 is YYEEEE. V was trimmed by 1 base and J by 5 bases, leaving 9 bases between them.

Here the CDR3 reads CASSVAGGAGWETQYF. For the CDR3, the DNA is TGTGCCAGCAGCGTAGCGGGGGGCGCAGGGTGGGAGACCCAGTACTTC. The chain links TRBV9 to TRBJ2-5; D possibly corresponds to TRBD2 (7 bases). From germline, CDR1 is SGDLS and CDR2 YYNGEE. The germline V and J ends were trimmed by 0 bases and 5 bases, with 17 bases remaining between them. The CDR3 sequence is 16 residues long.

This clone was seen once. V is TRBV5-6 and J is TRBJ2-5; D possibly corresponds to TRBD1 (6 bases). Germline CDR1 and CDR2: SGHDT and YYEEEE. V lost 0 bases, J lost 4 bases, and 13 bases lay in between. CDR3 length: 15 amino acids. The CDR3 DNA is TGTGCCAGCAGCTTGGAATCAGGGACAAGAGAGACCCAGTACTTC. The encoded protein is CASSLESGTRETQYF. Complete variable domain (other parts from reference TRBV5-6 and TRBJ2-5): DAGVTQSPTHLIKTRGQQVTLRCSPKSGHDTVSWYQQALGQGPQFIFQYYEEEERQRGNFPDRFSGHQFPNYSSELNVNALLLGDSALYLCASSLESGTRETQYFGPGTRLLVL.

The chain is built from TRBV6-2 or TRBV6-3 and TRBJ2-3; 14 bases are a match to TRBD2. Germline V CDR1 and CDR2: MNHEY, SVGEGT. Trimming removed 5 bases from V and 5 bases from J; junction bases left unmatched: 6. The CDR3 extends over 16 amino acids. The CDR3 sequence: CASSARLAGGQDTQYF. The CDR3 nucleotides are TGTGCCAGCAGTGCCCGACTAGCGGGGGGGCAAGATACGCAGTATTTT.

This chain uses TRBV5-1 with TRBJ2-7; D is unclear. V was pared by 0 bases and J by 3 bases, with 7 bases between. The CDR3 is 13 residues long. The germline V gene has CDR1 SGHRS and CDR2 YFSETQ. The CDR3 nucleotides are TGCGCCAGCAGCTTGGACGGAGACTACGAGCAGTACTTC. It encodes CASSLDGDYEQYF.

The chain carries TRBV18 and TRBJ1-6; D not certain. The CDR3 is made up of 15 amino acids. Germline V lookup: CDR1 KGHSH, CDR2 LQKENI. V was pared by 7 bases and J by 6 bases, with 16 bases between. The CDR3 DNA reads TGTGCCAGCTTCCAGGACTCTCTAAGTAATTCACCCCTCCACTTT. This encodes CASFQDSLSNSPLHF.

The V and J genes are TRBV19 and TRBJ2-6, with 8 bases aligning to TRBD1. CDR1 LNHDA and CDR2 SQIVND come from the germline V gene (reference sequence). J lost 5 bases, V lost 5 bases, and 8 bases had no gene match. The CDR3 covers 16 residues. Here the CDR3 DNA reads TGTGCCAGTAGTCCAACCCAGGGGGCTTGGGCCAACGTCCTGACTTTC. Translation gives CASSPTQGAWANVLTF.

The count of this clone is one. In DNA, the CDR3 is TGTGCCAGCAGTTTATCCACAGGGCCCCAGCATTTT. It codes for CASSLSTGPQHF. The chain employs TRBV12-3 or TRBV12-4 and TRBJ1-5; TRBD1 is a possible D gene (5 bases). This CDR3 is built from 12 residues. Trimming left V 2 bases short and J 9 bases short, with 8 bases between.

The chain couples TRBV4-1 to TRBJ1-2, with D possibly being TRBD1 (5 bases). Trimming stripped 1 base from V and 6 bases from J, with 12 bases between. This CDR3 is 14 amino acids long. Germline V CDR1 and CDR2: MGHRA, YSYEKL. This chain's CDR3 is CASSQGGQVNGYTF. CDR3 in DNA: TGCGCCAGCAGCCAAGGGGGCCAGGTCAATGGCTACACCTTC.

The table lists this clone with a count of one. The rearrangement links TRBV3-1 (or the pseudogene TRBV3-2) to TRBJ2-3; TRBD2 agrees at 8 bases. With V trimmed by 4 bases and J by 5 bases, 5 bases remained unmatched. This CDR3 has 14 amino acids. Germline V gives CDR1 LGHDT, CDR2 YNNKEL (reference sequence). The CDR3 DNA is TGTGCCAGCAGCCCCGGGGGGGCCATAGATACGCAGTATTTT. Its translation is CASSPGGAIDTQYF.

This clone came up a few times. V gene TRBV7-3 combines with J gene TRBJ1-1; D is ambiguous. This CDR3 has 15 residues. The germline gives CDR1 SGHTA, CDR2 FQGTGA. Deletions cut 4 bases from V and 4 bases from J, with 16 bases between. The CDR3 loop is CASSSMGTSATEAFF. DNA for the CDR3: TGTGCCAGCAGCTCCATGGGCACCTCGGCCACTGAAGCTTTCTTT.

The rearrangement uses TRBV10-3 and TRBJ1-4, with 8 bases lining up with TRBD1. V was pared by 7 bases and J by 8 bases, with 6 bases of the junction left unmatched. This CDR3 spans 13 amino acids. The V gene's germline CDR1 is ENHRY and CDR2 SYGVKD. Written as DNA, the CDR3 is TGTGCCATCAATCAGGGGGCGGGGGAAAAACTGTTTTTT. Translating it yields CAINQGAGEKLFF.

The CDR3 spells CASSVWTGTEAFF. The CDR3 DNA follows: TGTGCCAGTAGTGTCTGGACAGGCACTGAAGCTTTCTTT. V gene TRBV19 combines with J gene TRBJ1-1; 7 nucleotides agree with TRBD1. The CDR3 covers 13 residues. The V and J ends lost 5 bases and 4 bases, in that order; junction bases with no gene match: 4. Germline V CDR1 and CDR2: LNHDA, SQIVND (reference sequence).

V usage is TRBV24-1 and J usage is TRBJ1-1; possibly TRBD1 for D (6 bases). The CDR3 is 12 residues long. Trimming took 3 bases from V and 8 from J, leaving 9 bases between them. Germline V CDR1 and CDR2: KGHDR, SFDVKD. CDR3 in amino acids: CATSDKQGEAFF. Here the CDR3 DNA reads TGTGCCACCAGTGATAAACAGGGCGAAGCTTTCTTT.

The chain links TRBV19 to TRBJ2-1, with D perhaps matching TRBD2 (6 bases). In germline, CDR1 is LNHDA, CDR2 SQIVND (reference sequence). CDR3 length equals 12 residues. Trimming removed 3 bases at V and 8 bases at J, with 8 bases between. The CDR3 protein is CASSIGDYEQFF. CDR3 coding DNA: TGTGCCAGTAGTATTGGGGACTATGAGCAGTTCTTC.

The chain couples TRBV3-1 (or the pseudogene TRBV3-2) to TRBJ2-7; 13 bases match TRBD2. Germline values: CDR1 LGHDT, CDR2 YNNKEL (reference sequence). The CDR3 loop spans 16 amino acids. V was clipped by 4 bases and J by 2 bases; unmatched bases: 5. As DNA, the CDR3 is TGTGCCAGCAGCCGCGGACTAGCGGGGGAAACCTACGAGCAGTACTTC. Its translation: CASSRGLAGETYEQYF.

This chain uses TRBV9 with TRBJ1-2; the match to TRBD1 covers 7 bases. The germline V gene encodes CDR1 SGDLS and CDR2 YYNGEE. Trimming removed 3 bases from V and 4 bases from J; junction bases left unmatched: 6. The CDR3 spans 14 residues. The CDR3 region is CASSAGGAPYGYTF. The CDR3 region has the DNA TGTGCCAGCAGCGCAGGGGGAGCGCCCTATGGCTACACCTTC. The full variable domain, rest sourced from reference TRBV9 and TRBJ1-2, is DSGVTQTPKHLITATGQRVTLRCSPRSGDLSVYWYQQSLDQGLQFLIQYYNGEERAKGNILERFSAQQFPDLHSELNLSSLELGDSALYFCASSAGGAPYGYTFGSGTRLTVV.

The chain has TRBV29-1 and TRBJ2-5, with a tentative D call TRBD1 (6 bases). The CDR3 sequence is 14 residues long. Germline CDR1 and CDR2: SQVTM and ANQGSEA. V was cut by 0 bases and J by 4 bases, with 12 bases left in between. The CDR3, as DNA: TGCAGCGTTGAAGAAGGCAGGGGTGGAGAGACCCAGTACTTC. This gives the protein CSVEEGRGGETQYF.

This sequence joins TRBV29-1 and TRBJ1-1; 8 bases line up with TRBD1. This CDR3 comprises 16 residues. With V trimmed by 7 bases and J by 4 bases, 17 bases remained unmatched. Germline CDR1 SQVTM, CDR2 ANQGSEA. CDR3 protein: CSANPRSRGRGTEAFF. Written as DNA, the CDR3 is TGCAGCGCAAACCCCCGCTCCAGGGGGCGCGGCACTGAAGCTTTCTTT.

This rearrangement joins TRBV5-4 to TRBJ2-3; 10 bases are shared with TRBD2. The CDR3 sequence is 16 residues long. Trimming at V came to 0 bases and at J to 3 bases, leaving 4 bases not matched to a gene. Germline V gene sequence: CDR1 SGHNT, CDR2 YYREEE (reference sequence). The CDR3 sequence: CASSLVTGLATDTQYF. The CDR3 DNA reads TGTGCCAGCAGCTTGGTGACGGGACTAGCGACAGATACGCAGTATTTT.